Below, one T cell receptor beta chain is given with its context. Its antigen is currently unknown. The deep-level immunoSEQ assay was used. Using immunoSEQ multiplex PCR, the repertoire was profiled, and TCRdb retains in-frame clones only, with some absent. This table holds 2.3 million or so clones, 93% found once. The sample comes from a study of shared clonotypes between healthy human individuals. Whole-study findings and limits: Roughly 5% of naive CD4 clonotypes were shared across a few donors. Clonotypes shared by all four sorted-subset donors had higher generation probabilities than non-shared clonotypes. Limitation of the genetic and exposure-history diversity represented came from the few donors.

The CDR3 loop spans 14 amino acids. The germline V gene encodes CDR1 SGHRS and CDR2 YFSETQ. V was cut by 1 base and J by 4 bases, with 8 bases left in between. The rearrangement uses TRBV5-1 and TRBJ2-2; no reliable D call. The TCR comes from a man between 18 and 29 years old in good health. Some clones in this sample may be carry-over from other donors' samples. Sequenced sample: naive CD4+ T cells from PBMCs. This sample's subset: CD45RA+ positively selected. CDR3 DNA sequence: TGCGCCAGCAGCTTGCCCAGCTCCACCGGGGAGCTGTTTTTT. It codes for CASSLPSSTGELFF.